This T cell receptor beta chain was identified during a study of blood T cell repertoires in COVID-19. Study overall: Sample material is recorded as cDNA or gDNA derived from T cells, B-cell-depleted T cells, or PBMCs.

In germline, CDR1 is SGDLS, CDR2 YYNGEE. After removal of 0 bases from V and 5 bases from J, the junction contained 6 bases not matched to a gene. The CDR3 covers 15 residues. Original handling: Estimation of nucleated cell counts was performed using reference gene primer amplification. TCRdb keeps only in-frame clones here, not all; method: immunoSEQ multiplex PCR. V, J and clone size are taken as reported in that table, and D and trimming were inferred from the DNA itself. The data contain 130,000 to 150,000 clones, 84% of them seen just once; the ten biggest clones take up 6.5% to 9%. This clonotype originated in a woman between 50 and 59 years old in a cohort sampled during active or convalescent COVID-19. Material for sequencing was peripheral blood. The genes are TRBV9 and TRBJ1-2; 8 bases agree with TRBD1. In DNA form, the CDR3 reads TGTGCCAGCAGCGTAGGAGCAGGGGGCAGATATGGCTACACCTTC. Protein: CASSVGAGGRYGYTF.